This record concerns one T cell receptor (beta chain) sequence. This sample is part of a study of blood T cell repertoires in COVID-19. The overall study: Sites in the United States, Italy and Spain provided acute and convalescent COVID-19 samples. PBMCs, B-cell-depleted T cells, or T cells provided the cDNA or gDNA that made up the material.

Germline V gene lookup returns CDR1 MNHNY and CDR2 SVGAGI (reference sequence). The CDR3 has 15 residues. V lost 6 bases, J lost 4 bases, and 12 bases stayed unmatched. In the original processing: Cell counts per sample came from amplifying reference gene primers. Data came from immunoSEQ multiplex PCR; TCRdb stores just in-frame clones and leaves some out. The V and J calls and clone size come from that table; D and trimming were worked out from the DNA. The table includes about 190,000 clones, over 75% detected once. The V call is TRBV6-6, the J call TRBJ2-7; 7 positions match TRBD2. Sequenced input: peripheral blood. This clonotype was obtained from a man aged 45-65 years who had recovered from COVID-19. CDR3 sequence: CASSPLSTGGYEQYF. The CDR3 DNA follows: TGTGCCAGCAGCCCTTTGTCCACGGGGGGATACGAGCAGTACTTC.